The rows below give T cell receptor beta chains drawn from one sample of a study of CD8 T cells in ankylosing spondylitis. TCRdb fed the 5' RACE reads into MiXCR, producing one record per CDR3 protein. This sample has 200,000 to 300,000 distinct CDR3 sequences, with approximately 12% found just once. The sequencing sample was made of blood, either unsorted or a sorted T cell fraction (not recorded which). The receptor source for this set is a male donor with ankylosing spondylitis or in good health (not recorded which). CDR3s include the opening cysteine and the closing phenylalanine or tryptophan. D genes are given only for firm matches. Not every row has a clone size; where given, it reads once, few, many or a size class.

d_call	v_call	j_call	cdr3_length	clone_size	cdr3_nt	cdr3_aa
-	TRBV5-1	TRBJ2-1	15	-	TGCGCCAGCAGCTTGGCAGGGGTTAGGTCCTATGAGCAGTTCTTC	CASSLAGVRSYEQFF
-	TRBV5-1	TRBJ1-3	20	-	TGCGCCAGCAGCTTTTGGCCCTTTCCGGGGTATCCTCACTCTGGAAACACCATATATTTT	CASSFWPFPGYPHSGNTIYF
TRBD2	TRBV5-1	TRBJ2-7	14	-	TGCGCCAGCAAGCTAGTAGCGGGAGTTGATGAGCAGTACTTC	CASKLVAGVDEQYF
TRBD2	TRBV6-6	TRBJ2-7	13	-	TGTGCCAGCAGTTACTCCACTAGCGACGAGCAGTACTTC	CASSYSTSDEQYF
-	TRBV5-1	TRBJ2-7	14	many	TGCGCCAGCAGCCTGCCCGGGGAGGCCTACGAGCAGTACTTC	CASSLPGEAYEQYF
-	TRBV3-1	TRBJ2-7	16	many	TGTGCCAGCAGCCAAGAGGAAGGGTTTTTGATCTACGAGCAGTACTTC	CASSQEEGFLIYEQYF
-	TRBV6-6	TRBJ2-2	14	few	TGTGCCAGCATCCCAGGGGTCCCCCCCGGGGAGCTGTTTTTT	CASIPGVPPGELFF
TRBD1	TRBV25-1	TRBJ2-3	13	many	TGTGCCAGCGGAACAGGGGGCGCAGATACGCAGTATTTT	CASGTGGADTQYF
-	TRBV27	TRBJ2-3	13	-	TGTGCCAGCAGTTACCGGAGGTCAGATACGCAGTATTTT	CASSYRRSDTQYF
-	TRBV5-5	TRBJ1-2	14	many	TGTGCCAGCAGCCAAAGGCTGGGGGACTATGGCTACACCTTC	CASSQRLGDYGYTF
TRBD1	TRBV4-1	TRBJ2-1	16	many	TGCGCCAGCAGCCACCTGTACAGGGGTCGAAACAATGAGCAGTTCTTC	CASSHLYRGRNNEQFF
-	TRBV4-1	TRBJ2-7	15	few	TGCGCCAGCAGCCCCGGGACGGGGCACTCCTACGAGCAGTACTTC	CASSPGTGHSYEQYF
TRBD1	TRBV7-9	TRBJ1-2	16	few	TGTGCCAGCAGCCCAGCCCCCGGGACAGGGAATACTGGCTACACCTTC	CASSPAPGTGNTGYTF
TRBD1	TRBV6-5	TRBJ1-2	13	few	TGTGCCAGCACCCCCGGGACAGAGTATGGCTACACCTTC	CASTPGTEYGYTF
-	TRBV6-5	TRBJ2-7	13	-	TGTGCCAGCAGTTACACGGCAGGGCTCGAGCAGTACTTC	CASSYTAGLEQYF
TRBD1	TRBV28	TRBJ2-4	16	-	TGTGCCAGCAGTCCCTCAAGTCCGATCGCGGACAGGAATCTCTACTTC	CASSPSSPIADRNLYF
-	TRBV18	TRBJ1-2	13	-	TGTGCCAGCTCACCGGAACTAGGGGTCGGCTACACCTTC	CASSPELGVGYTF
TRBD1	TRBV12-3/TRBV12-4	TRBJ1-4	13	many	TGTGCCAGCAGTAAACAGGGGGGTGAAAAACTGTTTTTT	CASSKQGGEKLFF
-	TRBV20-1	TRBJ1-5	14	few	TGCAGTGCGGAAAGAGAGGGAAGCAATCAGCCCCAGCATTTT	CSAEREGSNQPQHF
-	TRBV20-1	TRBJ2-3	13	many	TGCAGTGCTAGCGGGGGGCTCACAGATACGCAGTATTTT	CSASGGLTDTQYF
-	TRBV7-9	TRBJ1-1	13	few	TGTGCCAGCAGTCAGACAGAGTACACTGAAGCTTTCTTT	CASSQTEYTEAFF
-	TRBV5-6	TRBJ2-7	15	few	TGTGCCAGCAGCTTGTTGGACGGGGTGCTTGACGAGCAGTACTTC	CASSLLDGVLDEQYF
-	TRBV7-3	TRBJ1-5	15	few	TGTGCCAGCAGCTGTCGGTACAGGGCCTTTCAGCCCCAGCATTTT	CASSCRYRAFQPQHF